The clone carrying this TCR beta chain was recorded at least ten times. This sample stems from a study of blood T cell repertoires in COVID-19. Study-level information: COVID-19 samples from acute and convalescent phases originated in the United States, Italy and Spain.

There are 15 residues in the CDR3. CDR1 and CDR2 from the germline V gene are LNHDA and SQIVND (reference sequence). With V trimmed by 3 bases and J by 7 bases, 9 bases remained unmatched. Assay used: immunoSEQ multiplex PCR; TCRdb lists only in-frame clones, some missing. The profile covers 200,000 to 250,000 clones, with less than 90% appearing a single time and about 6.6% taken by the ten largest. The chain recombines TRBV19 with TRBJ2-7; 10 bases line up with TRBD2. The origin of this receptor is a woman in her 40s who had recovered from COVID-19. What was sequenced was PBMCs or T cells enriched from blood (not recorded which). This chain's CDR3 is CASSIRISGLAEQYF. The CDR3 DNA is TGTGCCAGTAGTATCCGGATCTCGGGACTAGCGGAGCAGTACTTC.